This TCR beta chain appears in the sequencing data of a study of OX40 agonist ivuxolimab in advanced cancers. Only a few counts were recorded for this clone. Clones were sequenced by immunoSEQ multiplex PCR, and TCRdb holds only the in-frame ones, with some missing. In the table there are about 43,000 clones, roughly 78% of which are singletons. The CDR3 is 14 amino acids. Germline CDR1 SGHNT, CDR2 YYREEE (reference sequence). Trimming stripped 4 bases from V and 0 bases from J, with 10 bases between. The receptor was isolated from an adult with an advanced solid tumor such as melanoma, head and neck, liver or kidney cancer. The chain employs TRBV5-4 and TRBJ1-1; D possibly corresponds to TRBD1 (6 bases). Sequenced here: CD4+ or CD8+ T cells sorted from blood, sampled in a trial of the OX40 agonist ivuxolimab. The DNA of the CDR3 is TGTGCCAGCAGCATCGGACAGATGAACACTGAAGCTTTCTTT. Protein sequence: CASSIGQMNTEAFF.